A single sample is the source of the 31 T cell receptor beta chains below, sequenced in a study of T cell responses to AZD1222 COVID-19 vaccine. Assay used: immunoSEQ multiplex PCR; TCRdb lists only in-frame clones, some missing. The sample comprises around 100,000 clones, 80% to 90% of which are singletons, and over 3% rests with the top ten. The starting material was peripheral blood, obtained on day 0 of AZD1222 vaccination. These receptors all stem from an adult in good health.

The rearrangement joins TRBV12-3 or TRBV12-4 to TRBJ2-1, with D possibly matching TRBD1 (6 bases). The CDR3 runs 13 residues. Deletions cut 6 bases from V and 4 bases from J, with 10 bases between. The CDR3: CASRDRLYNEQFF. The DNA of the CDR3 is TGTGCCAGCAGGGACAGACTTTACAATGAGCAGTTCTTC.

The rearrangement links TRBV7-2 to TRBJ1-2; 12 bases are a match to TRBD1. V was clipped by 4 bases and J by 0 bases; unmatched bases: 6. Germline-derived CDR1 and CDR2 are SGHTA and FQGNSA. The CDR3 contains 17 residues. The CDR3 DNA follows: TGTGCCAGCAGCTCCGGGACAGGGGGCCTAGCTAACTATGGCTACACCTTC. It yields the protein CASSSGTGGLANYGYTF.

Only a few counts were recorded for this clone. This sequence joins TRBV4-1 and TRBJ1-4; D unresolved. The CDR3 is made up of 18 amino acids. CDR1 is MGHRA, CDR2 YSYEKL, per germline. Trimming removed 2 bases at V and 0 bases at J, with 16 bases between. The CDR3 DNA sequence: TGCGCCAGCAGCCAACGTCGAGGGAGGGTCCCAACTAATGAAAAACTGTTTTTT. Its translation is CASSQRRGRVPTNEKLFF.

The CDR3 is CASSLRTHGYTF. The CDR3 nucleotides are TGTGCCAGCAGCTTAAGGACGCATGGCTACACCTTC. The chain carries TRBV7-2 and TRBJ1-2; D ambiguous. With 2 bases removed from V and 6 bases from J, the gap between germline ends came to 7 bases. Germline CDR1 SGHTA, CDR2 FQGNSA. The CDR3 contains 12 residues. The variable domain in full, with the rest retrieved from reference TRBV7-2 and TRBJ1-2, is GAGVSQSPSNKVTEKGKDVELRCDPISGHTALYWYRQSLGQGLEFLIYFQGNSAPDKSGLPSDRFSAERTGGSVSTLTIQRTQQEDSAVYLCASSLRTHGYTFGSGTRLTVV.

In DNA form, the CDR3 reads TGTGCCAGCAGCTCGGGACAGGGGTGGGAAAAACTGTTTTTT. This codes for CASSSGQGWEKLFF. The gene calls are TRBV7-2 and TRBJ1-4; 10 nucleotides align to TRBD1. V was pared by 4 bases and J by 8 bases, with 4 bases of the junction left unmatched. The CDR3 is made up of 14 amino acids. Germline assignment: CDR1 SGHTA and CDR2 FQGNSA.

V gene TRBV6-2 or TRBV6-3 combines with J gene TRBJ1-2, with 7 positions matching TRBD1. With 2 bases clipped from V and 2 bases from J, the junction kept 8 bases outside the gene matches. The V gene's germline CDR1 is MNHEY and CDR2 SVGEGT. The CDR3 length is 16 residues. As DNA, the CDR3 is TGTGCCAGCAGTTACCCGGGACAGATACTGAACTATGGCTACACCTTC. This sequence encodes CASSYPGQILNYGYTF.

The CDR3 nucleotides read TGTGCCAGCAGCGTAATAGACACAGATACGCAGTATTTT. This codes for CASSVIDTDTQYF. The gene calls are TRBV9 and TRBJ2-3; D unresolved. CDR3 length: 13 residues. V lost 1 base and J 2 bases, leaving 5 bases between the germline ends. Germline V gene lookup returns CDR1 SGDLS and CDR2 YYNGEE.

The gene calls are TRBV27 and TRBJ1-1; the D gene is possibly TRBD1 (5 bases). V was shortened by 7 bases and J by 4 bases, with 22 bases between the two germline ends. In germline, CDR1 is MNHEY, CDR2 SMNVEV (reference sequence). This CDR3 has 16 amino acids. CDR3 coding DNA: TGTGCCAGCACCACTCGGGATCCAGGGAGGAGCACTGAAGCTTTCTTT. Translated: CASTTRDPGRSTEAFF.

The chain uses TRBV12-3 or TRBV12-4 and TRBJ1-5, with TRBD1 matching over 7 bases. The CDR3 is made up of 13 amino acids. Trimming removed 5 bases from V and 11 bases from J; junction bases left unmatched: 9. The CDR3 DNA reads TGTGCCAGCAGTCCGACAGGGATAAGGACCCAGCATTTT. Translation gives CASSPTGIRTQHF.

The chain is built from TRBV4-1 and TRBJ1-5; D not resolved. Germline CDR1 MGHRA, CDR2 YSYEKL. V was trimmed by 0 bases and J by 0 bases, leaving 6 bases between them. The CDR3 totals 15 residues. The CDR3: CASSQETRSNQPQHF. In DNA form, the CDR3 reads TGCGCCAGCAGCCAAGAAACACGTAGCAATCAGCCCCAGCATTTT.

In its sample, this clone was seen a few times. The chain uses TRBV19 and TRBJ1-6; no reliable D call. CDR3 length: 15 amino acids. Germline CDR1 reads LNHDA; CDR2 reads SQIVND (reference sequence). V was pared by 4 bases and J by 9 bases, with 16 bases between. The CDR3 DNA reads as TGTGCCAGTAGTACTCGGACCGCAGGTGGTTCACCCCTCCACTTT. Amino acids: CASSTRTAGGSPLHF.

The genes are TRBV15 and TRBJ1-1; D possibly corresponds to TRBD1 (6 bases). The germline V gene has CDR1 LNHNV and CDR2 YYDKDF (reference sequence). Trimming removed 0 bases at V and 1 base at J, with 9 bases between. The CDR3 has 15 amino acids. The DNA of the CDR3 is TGTGCCACCAGCAGAGAAGACAGGCCGAACACTGAAGCTTTCTTT. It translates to CATSREDRPNTEAFF.

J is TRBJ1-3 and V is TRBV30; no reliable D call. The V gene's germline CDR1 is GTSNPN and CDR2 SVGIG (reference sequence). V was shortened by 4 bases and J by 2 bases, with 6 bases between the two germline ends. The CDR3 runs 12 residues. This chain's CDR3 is CAWTGPGNTIYF. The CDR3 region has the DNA TGTGCCTGGACAGGTCCTGGAAACACCATATATTTT.

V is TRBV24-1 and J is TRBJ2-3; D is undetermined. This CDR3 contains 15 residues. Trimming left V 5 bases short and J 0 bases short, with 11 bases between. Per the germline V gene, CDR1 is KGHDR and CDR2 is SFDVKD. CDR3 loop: CATSGRTGSTDTQYF. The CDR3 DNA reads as TGTGCCACCAGTGGACGGACGGGTAGCACAGATACGCAGTATTTT.

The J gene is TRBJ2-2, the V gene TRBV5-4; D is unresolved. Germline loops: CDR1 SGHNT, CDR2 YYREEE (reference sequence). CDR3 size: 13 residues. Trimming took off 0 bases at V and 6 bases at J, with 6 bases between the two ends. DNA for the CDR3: TGTGCCAGCAGCTTGGGGTGGCCCGGGGAGCTGTTTTTT. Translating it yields CASSLGWPGELFF.

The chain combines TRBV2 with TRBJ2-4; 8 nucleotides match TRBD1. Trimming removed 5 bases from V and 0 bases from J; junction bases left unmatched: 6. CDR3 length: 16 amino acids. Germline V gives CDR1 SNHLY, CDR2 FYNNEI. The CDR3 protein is CASSTGTGLAKNIQYF. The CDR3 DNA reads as TGTGCCAGCAGTACCGGGACAGGATTAGCCAAAAACATTCAGTACTTC.

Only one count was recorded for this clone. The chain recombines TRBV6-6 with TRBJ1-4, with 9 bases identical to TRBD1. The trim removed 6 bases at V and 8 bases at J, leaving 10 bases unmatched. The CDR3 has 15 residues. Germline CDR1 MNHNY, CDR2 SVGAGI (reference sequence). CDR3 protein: CASSRPGQGGEKLFF. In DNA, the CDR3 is TGTGCCAGCAGCCGTCCGGGACAGGGAGGCGAAAAACTGTTTTTT.

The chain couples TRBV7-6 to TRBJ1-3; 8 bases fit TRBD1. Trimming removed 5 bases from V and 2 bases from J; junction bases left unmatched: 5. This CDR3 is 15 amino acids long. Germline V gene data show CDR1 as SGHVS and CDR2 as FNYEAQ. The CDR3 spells CASSPGQGAGNTIYF. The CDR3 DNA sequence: TGTGCCAGCAGCCCTGGACAGGGAGCTGGAAACACCATATATTTT.

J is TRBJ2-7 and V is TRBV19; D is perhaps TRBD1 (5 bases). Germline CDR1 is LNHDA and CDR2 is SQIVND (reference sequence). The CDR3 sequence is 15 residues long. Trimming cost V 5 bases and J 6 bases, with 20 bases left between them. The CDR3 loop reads CASSATAIRISEQYF. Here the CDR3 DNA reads TGTGCCAGTAGTGCGACAGCGATCCGGATCTCCGAGCAGTACTTC.

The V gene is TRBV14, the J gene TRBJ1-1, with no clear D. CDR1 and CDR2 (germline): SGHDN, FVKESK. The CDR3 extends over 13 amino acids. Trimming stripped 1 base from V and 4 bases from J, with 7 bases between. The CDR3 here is CASSQVPGTEAFF. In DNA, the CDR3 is TGTGCCAGCAGCCAAGTCCCGGGCACTGAAGCTTTCTTT.

CDR3 bases: TGCGCCAGCAGCTTGGTTTCGGGACCGGCTAGCGAGCAGTACTTC. Protein sequence: CASSLVSGPASEQYF. The chain has TRBV5-1 and TRBJ2-7, with D tentatively TRBD1 or TRBD2 (5 bases each). This CDR3 is built from 15 residues. Trimming stripped 0 bases from V and 6 bases from J, with 16 bases between. Germline assignment: CDR1 SGHRS and CDR2 YFSETQ.

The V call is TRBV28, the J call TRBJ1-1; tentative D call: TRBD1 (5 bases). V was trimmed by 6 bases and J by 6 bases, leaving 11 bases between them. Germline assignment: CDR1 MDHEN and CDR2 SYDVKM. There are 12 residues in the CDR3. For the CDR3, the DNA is TGTGCCAGCAGCTATCGGGGGGCTGAAGCTTTCTTT. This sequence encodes CASSYRGAEAFF.

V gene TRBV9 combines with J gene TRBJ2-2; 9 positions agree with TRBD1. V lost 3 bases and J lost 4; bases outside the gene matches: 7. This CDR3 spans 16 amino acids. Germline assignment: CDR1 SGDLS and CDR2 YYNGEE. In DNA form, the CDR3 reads TGTGCCAGCAGCGGAGAACAGGGGGCGCGCACCGGGGAGCTGTTTTTT. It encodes CASSGEQGARTGELFF.

The CDR3 region has the DNA TGTGCCAGCAGCCGGGCTTACGAGCAGTACTTC. Translating it yields CASSRAYEQYF. V and J are TRBV7-2 and TRBJ2-7; D not resolved. V was shortened by 5 bases and J by 4 bases, with 6 bases between the two germline ends. The germline V gene has CDR1 SGHTA and CDR2 FQGNSA. The CDR3 is made up of 11 amino acids.

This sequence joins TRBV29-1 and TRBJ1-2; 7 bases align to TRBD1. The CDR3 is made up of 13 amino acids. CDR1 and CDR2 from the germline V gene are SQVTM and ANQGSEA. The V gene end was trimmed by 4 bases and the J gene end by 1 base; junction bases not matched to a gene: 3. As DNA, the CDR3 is TGCAGCGTTGCGACAGGGAGTAACTATGGCTACACCTTC. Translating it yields CSVATGSNYGYTF.

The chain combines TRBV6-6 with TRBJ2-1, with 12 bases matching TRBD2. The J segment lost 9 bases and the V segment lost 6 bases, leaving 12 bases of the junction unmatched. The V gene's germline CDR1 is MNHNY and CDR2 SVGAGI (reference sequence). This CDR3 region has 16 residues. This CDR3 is CASSPPGTSGYVEQFF. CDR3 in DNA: TGTGCCAGCAGCCCCCCTGGGACTAGCGGGTACGTTGAGCAGTTCTTC.

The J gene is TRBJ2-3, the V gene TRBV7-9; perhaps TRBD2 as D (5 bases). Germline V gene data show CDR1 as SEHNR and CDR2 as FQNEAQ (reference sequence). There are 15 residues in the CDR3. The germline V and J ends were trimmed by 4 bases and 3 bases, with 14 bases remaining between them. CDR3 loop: CASSSTKQWTDTQYF. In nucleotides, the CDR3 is TGTGCCAGCAGCTCGACTAAGCAGTGGACAGATACGCAGTATTTT.

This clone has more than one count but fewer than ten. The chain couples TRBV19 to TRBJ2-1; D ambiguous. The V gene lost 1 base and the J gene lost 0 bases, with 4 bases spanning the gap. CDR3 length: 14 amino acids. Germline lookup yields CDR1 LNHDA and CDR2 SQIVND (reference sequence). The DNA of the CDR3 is TGTGCCAGTAGTATAGGATTCTCCTACAATGAGCAGTTCTTC. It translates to CASSIGFSYNEQFF. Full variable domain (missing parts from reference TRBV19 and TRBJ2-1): DGGITQSPKYLFRKEGQNVTLSCEQNLNHDAMYWYRQDPGQGLRLIYYSQIVNDFQKGDIAEGYSVSREKKESFPLTVTSAQKNPTAFYLCASSIGFSYNEQFFGPGTRLTVL.

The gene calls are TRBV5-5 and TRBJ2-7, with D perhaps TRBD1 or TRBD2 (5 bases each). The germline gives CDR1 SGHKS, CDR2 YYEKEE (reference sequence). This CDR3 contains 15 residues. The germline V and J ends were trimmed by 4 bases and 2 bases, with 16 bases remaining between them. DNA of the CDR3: TGTGCCAGCAGCCCCGGCGGGCAGGGACCCTACGAGCAGTACTTC. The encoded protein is CASSPGGQGPYEQYF.

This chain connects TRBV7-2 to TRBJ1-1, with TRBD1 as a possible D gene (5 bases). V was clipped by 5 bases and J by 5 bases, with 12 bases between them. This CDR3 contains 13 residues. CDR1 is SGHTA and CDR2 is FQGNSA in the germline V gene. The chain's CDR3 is CASSNTGGTEAFF. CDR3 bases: TGTGCCAGCAGCAACACAGGTGGGACTGAAGCTTTCTTT.

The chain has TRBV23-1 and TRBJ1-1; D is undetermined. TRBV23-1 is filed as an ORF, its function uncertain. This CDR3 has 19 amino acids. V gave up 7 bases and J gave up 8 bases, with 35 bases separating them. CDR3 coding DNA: TGCGCCAGCATCCCCTTGGTGAGGGAAAGAACACTGGGGAATCCGGAAGCTTTCTTT. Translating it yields CASIPLVRERTLGNPEAFF.